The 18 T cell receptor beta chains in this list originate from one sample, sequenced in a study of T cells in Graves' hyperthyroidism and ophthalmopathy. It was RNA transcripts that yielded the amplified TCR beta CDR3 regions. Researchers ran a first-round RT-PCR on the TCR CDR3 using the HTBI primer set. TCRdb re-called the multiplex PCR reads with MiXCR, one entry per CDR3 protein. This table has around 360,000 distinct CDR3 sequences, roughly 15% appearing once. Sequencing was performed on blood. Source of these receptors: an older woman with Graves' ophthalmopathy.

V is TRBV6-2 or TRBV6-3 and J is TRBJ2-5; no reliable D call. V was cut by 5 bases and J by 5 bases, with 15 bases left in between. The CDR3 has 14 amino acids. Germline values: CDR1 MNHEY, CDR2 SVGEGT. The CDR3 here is CASSQPGRVETQYF. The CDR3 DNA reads TGTGCCAGCAGTCAACCAGGTCGCGTGGAGACCCAGTACTTC.

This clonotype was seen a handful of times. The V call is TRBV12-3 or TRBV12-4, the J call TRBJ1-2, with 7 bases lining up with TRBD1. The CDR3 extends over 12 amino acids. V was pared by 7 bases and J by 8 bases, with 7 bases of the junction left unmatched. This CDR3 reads CASTRGGRGYTF. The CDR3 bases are TGTGCCAGCACCAGGGGGGGCCGGGGCTACACCTTC.

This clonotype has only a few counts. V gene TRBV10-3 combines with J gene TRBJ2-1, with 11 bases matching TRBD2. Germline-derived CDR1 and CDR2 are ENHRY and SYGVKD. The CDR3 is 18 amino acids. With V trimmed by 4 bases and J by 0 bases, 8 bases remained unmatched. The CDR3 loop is CAISGFSGRASSYNEQFF. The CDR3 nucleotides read TGTGCCATCAGTGGCTTTAGCGGGAGGGCGAGCTCCTACAATGAGCAGTTCTTC.

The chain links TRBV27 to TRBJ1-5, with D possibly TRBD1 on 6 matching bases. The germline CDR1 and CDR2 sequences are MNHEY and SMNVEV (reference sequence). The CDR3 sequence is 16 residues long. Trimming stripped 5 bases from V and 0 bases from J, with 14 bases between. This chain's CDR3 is CASSPQQGVSNQPQHF. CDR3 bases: TGTGCCAGCAGTCCGCAACAGGGAGTTAGCAATCAGCCCCAGCATTTT.

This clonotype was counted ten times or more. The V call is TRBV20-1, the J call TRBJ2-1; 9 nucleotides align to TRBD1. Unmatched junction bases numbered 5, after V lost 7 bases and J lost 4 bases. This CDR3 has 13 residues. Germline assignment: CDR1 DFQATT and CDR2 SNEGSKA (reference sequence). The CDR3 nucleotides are TGCAGTGGACCGGGACAGGGATACAATGAGCAGTTCTTC. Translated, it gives CSGPGQGYNEQFF.

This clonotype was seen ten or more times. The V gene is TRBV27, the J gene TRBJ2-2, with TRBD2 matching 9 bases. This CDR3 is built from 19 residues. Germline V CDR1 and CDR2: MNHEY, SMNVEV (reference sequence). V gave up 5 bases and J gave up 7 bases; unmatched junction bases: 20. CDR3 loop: CASSPRRSGRPGGDGELFF. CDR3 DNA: TGTGCCAGCAGTCCCCGAAGGAGCGGGAGGCCAGGGGGGGACGGGGAGCTGTTTTTT.

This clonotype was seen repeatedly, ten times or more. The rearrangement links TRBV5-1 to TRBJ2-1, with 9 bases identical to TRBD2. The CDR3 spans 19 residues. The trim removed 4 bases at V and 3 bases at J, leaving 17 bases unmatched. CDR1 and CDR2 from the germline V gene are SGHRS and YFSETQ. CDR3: CASSGGASGNQMGYNEQFF. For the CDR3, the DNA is TGCGCCAGCAGCGGAGGGGCTAGCGGGAACCAGATGGGCTACAATGAGCAGTTCTTC.

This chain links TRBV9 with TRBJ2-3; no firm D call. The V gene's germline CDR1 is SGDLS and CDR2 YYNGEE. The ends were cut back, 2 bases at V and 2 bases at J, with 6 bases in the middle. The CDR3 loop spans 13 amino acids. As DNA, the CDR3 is TGTGCCAGCAGCGTGGAGACCACAGATACGCAGTATTTT. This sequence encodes CASSVETTDTQYF.

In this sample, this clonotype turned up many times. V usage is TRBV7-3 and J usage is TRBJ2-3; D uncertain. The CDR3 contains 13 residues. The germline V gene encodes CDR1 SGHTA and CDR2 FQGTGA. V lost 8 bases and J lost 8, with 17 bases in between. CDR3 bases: TGTGCCAGCGCCCCGGCGGCGACGGGTACGCAGTATTTT. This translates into CASAPAATGTQYF.

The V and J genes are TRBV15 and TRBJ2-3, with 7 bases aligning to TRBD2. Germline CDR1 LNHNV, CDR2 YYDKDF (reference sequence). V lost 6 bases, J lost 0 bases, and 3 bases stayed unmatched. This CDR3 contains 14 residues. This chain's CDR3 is CATRLAASTDTQYF. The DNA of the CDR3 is TGTGCCACCAGGCTAGCGGCTAGCACAGATACGCAGTATTTT.

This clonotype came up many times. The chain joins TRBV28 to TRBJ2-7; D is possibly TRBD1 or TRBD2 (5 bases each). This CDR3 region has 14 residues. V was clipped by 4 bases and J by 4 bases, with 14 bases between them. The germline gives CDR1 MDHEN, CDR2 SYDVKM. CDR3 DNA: TGTGCCAGCAGTTCATCCGGGACGGATTACGAGCAGTACTTC. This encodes CASSSSGTDYEQYF.

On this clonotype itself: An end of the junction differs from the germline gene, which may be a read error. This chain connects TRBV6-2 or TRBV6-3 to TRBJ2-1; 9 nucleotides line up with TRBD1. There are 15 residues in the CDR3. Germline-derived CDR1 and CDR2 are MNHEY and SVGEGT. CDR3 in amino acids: CASRPGTGPYNKQFF. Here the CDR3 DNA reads TGTGCCAGCAGGCCCGGGACAGGGCCCTACAATAAGCAGTTCTTC.

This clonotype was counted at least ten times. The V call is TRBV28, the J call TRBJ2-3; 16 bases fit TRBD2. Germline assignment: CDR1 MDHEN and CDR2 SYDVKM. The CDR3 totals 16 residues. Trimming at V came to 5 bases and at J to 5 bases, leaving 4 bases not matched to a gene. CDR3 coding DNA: TGTGCCAGCAGTGGGGGGACTAGCGGGAGGGTAGATACGCAGTATTTT. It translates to CASSGGTSGRVDTQYF.

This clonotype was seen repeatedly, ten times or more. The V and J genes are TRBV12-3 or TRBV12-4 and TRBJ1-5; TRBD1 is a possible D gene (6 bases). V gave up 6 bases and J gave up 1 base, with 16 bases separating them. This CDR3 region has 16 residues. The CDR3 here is CASSNVQGWSNQPQHF. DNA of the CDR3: TGTGCCAGCAGCAACGTACAGGGCTGGAGCAATCAGCCCCAGCATTTT.

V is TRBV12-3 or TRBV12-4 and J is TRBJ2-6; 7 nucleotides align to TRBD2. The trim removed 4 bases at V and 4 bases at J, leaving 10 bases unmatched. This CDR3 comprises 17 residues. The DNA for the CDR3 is TGTGCCAGCAGTTATTCGAGGGGAGGGTCCGGGGCCAACGTCCTGACTTTC. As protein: CASSYSRGGSGANVLTF.

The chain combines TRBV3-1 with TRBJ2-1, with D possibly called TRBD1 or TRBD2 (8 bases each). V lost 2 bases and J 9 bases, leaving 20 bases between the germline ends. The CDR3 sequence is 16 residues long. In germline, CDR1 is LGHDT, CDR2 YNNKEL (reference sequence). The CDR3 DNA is TGTGCCAGCAGCCAACGACAGGGGACTAGGGGGCGTGAGCAGTTCTTC. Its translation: CASSQRQGTRGREQFF.

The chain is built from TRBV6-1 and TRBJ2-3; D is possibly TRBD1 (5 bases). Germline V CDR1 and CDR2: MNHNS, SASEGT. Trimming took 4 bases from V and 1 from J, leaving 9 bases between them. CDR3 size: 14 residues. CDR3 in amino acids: CASSALTGTDTQYF. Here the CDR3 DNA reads TGTGCCAGCAGTGCCCTGACAGGCACAGATACGCAGTATTTT.

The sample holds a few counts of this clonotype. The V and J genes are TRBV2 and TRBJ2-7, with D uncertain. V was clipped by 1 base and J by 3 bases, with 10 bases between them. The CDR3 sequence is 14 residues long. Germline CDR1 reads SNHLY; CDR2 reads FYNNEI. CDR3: CASSEGPENYEQYF. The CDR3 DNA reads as TGTGCCAGCAGTGAAGGGCCCGAGAACTACGAGCAGTACTTC.